This TCR beta chain was documented in a study of B cell selection in AIRE deficiency. Study-level points and caveats: Of more than 3,000 shared Treg TCRbeta sequences, over 30% were healthy-only, just over 9% patient-only. TCRbeta-only data showed 36.6% of shared healthy Treg sequences in healthy Tconv.

Notes on this clone: The antigen is undetermined.

The data were produced by immunoSEQ multiplex PCR, yet TCRdb's version contains in-frame clones alone and is incomplete. Of under 20,000 clones listed, more than 85% were seen once; the top ten hold 0.75% to 0.9%. Germline lookup yields CDR1 LGHNA and CDR2 YNFKEQ. Trimming cost V 0 bases and J 8 bases, with 17 bases left between them. CDR3 length: 16 amino acids. Regulatory T cells were sorted as CD4+CD25hiCD127low/negative. This sequence was found in a human donor in good health. The sample comprised CD4+CD25+ Tregs sorted from PBMCs. The chain couples TRBV4-2 to TRBJ2-1, with D hard to call. In DNA, the CDR3 is TGTGCCAGCAGCCAAGATGCACGGACCGCGGTAGATGAGCAGTTCTTC. Residues: CASSQDARTAVDEQFF.